These T cell receptor beta chains were read from a single sample in a study of T-cell memory formation after mild COVID-19. One entry per CDR3 protein, called by TCRdb with MiXCR from the 5' RACE reads. The sample holds 470,000 or so distinct CDR3 sequences, around a quarter seen once. Sequences were obtained from PBMCs or a T cell subset sorted from them (not recorded which). All receptors come from an adult woman who had mild COVID-19 (a few samples of this study predate the infection). Cell type and time point are not known. Both conserved end residues are part of each CDR3.

v_gene	j_gene	CDR3aa
TRBV24-1	TRBJ2-1	CATSDLFRGKDTGYNEQFF
TRBV12-3/TRBV12-4	TRBJ2-2	CASRSGITGELFF
TRBV2	TRBJ2-5	CASIQRKAFPQETQYF
TRBV6-2/TRBV6-3	TRBJ2-2	CASKILAGGTGELFF
TRBV24-1	TRBJ2-3	CATSDSGHDTQYF
TRBV5-5	TRBJ2-6	CASSLYDSGANVLTF
TRBV24-1	TRBJ2-5	CATSDGRKAGETQYF
TRBV2	TRBJ2-2	CASSEIRGTGELFF
TRBV12-3/TRBV12-4	TRBJ1-1	CASSLVPGTPNTEAFF
TRBV6-2/TRBV6-3	TRBJ2-7	CASSYWASYEQYF
TRBV19	TRBJ2-1	CASSIFQGRNEQFF
TRBV9	TRBJ2-1	CASSVDDRGYHSNEQFF
TRBV9	TRBJ2-3	CASSVEASGRQTQYF
TRBV11-2	TRBJ2-5	CASSASLAEYQETQYF
TRBV5-1	TRBJ2-1	CASSLLGARVLEQFF
TRBV3-1	TRBJ2-7	CASSQMLASAYEQYF
TRBV7-2	TRBJ2-5	CASSRELAGVGETQYF
TRBV18	TRBJ2-2	CASSGQSAGELFF
TRBV29-1	TRBJ2-1	CSVPGRIHYNEQFF
TRBV11-2	TRBJ2-7	CASSPVNRRASYEQYF
TRBV7-9	TRBJ2-3	CASSLALAATDTQYF
TRBV27	TRBJ2-2	CASSFDLLNTGELFF
TRBV6-2/TRBV6-3	TRBJ2-1	CASSSGTSSTHYNEQFF
TRBV6-1	TRBJ1-3	CASSEGLGDRATSGNTIYF
TRBV29-1	TRBJ2-7	CSVEVGANYEQYF
TRBV19	TRBJ2-1	CASSISRNNEQFF
TRBV7-9	TRBJ2-7	CASSLAQQGDEQYF
TRBV7-3	TRBJ2-5	CASSLGTSGMRRETQYF
TRBV5-1	TRBJ2-1	CASDPSGGRAAEYNEQFF
TRBV20-1	TRBJ1-4	CSARDTATNEKLFF
TRBV6-5	TRBJ1-4	CASSYAGLSGEKLFF
TRBV5-1	TRBJ1-1	CASSREPGGYTEAFF
TRBV5-1	TRBJ2-1	CASSVPGLAGTDEQFF
TRBV4-1	TRBJ2-3	CASSQEGGGPTDTQYF
TRBV5-1	TRBJ2-1	CASSYYGQVNYNEQFF
TRBV7-6	TRBJ1-2	CASSKDRENYGYTF
TRBV24-1	TRBJ2-1	CATAAGGAYEQFF
TRBV6-1	TRBJ2-5	CASSQNGPGRAPVQETQYF
TRBV20-1	TRBJ1-4	CSATRTNEKLFF
TRBV3-1	TRBJ1-1	CASADSYKAEAFF
TRBV20-1	TRBJ1-1	CSAPGQGAWRKDGIEAFF
TRBV7-9	TRBJ2-1	CASSFGPQEQFF
TRBV5-5	TRBJ1-3	CASSREDRGIDTIYF
TRBV4-2	TRBJ2-1	CASSLGLDNEQFF
TRBV25-1	TRBJ1-1	CASSDRQKNTEAFF
TRBV12-3/TRBV12-4	TRBJ2-7	CASSQDRDSGYEQYF
TRBV20-1	TRBJ2-2	CSARDMRQGGTGELFF
TRBV5-1	TRBJ1-1	CASSLKGDGLNTEAFF
TRBV7-6	TRBJ2-1	CASSLAELAGGTHTNEQFF
TRBV29-1	TRBJ1-1	CSGGLNTEAFF
TRBV4-3	TRBJ2-2	CASSQDSLAGVTGELFF
TRBV10-3	TRBJ1-4	CAISARDREKLFF
TRBV12-3/TRBV12-4	TRBJ2-5	CASSHRQGAETQYF
TRBV14	TRBJ1-6	CASSPLRTSSYNSPLHF
TRBV6-5	TRBJ2-2	CASGYLFDSLNTGELFF
TRBV3-1	TRBJ2-7	CASSGTGGEQYF
TRBV7-9	TRBJ2-5	CASSLVTGTETQYF
TRBV5-6	TRBJ1-5	CASSRDRGSNQPQHF
TRBV29-1	TRBJ1-1	CSVEDRGGRAEAFF